This note documents a single T cell receptor beta chain sequence. These data originate in a study of blood T cell repertoires in COVID-19. The repertoire was sequenced with immunoSEQ multiplex PCR; TCRdb's copy has only in-frame clones and lacks some. The sample lists about 39,000 clones, over 65% occurring once. The CDR3 loop spans 17 amino acids. CDR1 is SQVTM and CDR2 is ANQGSEA in the germline V gene. V shed 7 bases and J 5 bases; nucleotides not matched to a gene: 15. Sequenced sample: peripheral blood. The rearrangement uses TRBV29-1 and TRBJ2-7; 15 bases line up with TRBD2. The TCR comes from a man aged 45-65 years with active or convalescent COVID-19. CDR3 coding DNA: TGCAGCGCCATAGTTAGTGGACTAGCGGGGGGGAGGAACGAGCAGTACTTC. It specifies CSAIVSGLAGGRNEQYF.